What follows are 26 T cell receptor beta chains derived from one specimen sequenced in a study of regulatory T cells in long-lasting Graves disease. Time point defined: newly diagnosed GD, antithyroid drugs for less than 3 months. The TCR library was made from RNA that had been extracted from PBMCs in TRIzol. Libraries of TCR beta came from iRepertoire HTBI primers plus Arm-PCR of CDR3 regions. TCRdb reprocessed the multiplex PCR reads with MiXCR, giving one entry per CDR3 protein. The data contain about 240,000 distinct CDR3 sequences, 20% of them singletons. Material: peripheral blood mononuclear cells (PBMCs), obtained at new diagnosis, from a patient treated with antithyroid drugs. These receptors were taken from a female donor with Graves disease.

This clonotype was observed at least ten times. The chain has TRBV7-3 and TRBJ2-1; D is ambiguous. This CDR3 comprises 15 residues. Between the trimmed V and J ends, which lost 1 base and 0 bases, there was a span of 7 bases. Per the germline V gene, CDR1 is SGHTA and CDR2 is FQGTGA. CDR3 in amino acids: CASSLMASSYNEQFF. DNA of the CDR3: TGTGCCAGCAGCTTAATGGCGAGCTCCTACAATGAGCAGTTCTTC.

This clonotype was observed a few times. The rearrangement links TRBV4-2 to TRBJ1-1, with D possibly matching TRBD1 (6 bases). CDR3 length: 15 residues. The germline gives CDR1 LGHNA, CDR2 YNFKEQ. Trimming removed 0 bases from V and 0 bases from J, with 8 bases in between. CDR3 DNA: TGTGCCAGCAGCCAAGATCAGGGGATGAACACTGAAGCTTTCTTT. Amino acids: CASSQDQGMNTEAFF.

The chain has TRBV19 and TRBJ2-1; D not certain. Germline V gene sequence: CDR1 LNHDA, CDR2 SQIVND (reference sequence). The CDR3 length is 15 residues. The V end lost 1 base, the J end lost 0 bases, and 7 bases lay between the germline ends. CDR3 residues: CASSIVADSYNEQFF. In DNA form, the CDR3 reads TGTGCCAGTAGTATAGTTGCGGACTCCTACAATGAGCAGTTCTTC.

In its sample, this clonotype was seen many times. The chain employs TRBV12-3 or TRBV12-4 and TRBJ2-5, with D tentatively TRBD2 (5 bases). The CDR3 has 15 amino acids. V was shortened by 0 bases and J by 4 bases, with 12 bases between the two germline ends. The CDR3 protein is CASSLAAGRGETQYF. The CDR3 nucleotides are TGTGCCAGCAGTTTAGCCGCCGGACGGGGAGAGACCCAGTACTTC.

In this sample, this clonotype turned up a few times. The V and J genes are TRBV19 and TRBJ1-2, with 10 bases fitting TRBD1. The CDR3 is made up of 11 amino acids. Germline V CDR1 and CDR2: LNHDA, SQIVND (reference sequence). The junction had 3 bases not matched to a gene; V was cut back by 10 bases and J by 7 bases. The CDR3 region is CATGTGAGYTF. CDR3 coding DNA: TGTGCCACCGGGACAGGGGCTGGCTACACCTTC.

This clonotype was observed many times. CDR3 DNA: TGTGCCAGCAGTTACTCCCTAGCGGACAGTCACTACGAGCAGTACTTC. Translating gives CASSYSLADSHYEQYF. The V gene is TRBV6-5, the J gene TRBJ2-7; D perhaps matches TRBD2 (7 bases). CDR3 length equals 16 residues. Trimming took off 0 bases at V and 3 bases at J, with 15 bases between the two ends. Germline V CDR1 and CDR2: MNHEY, SVGAGI.

This clonotype was counted ten times or more. The V and J genes are TRBV27 and TRBJ1-2, with D possibly TRBD1 on 6 matching bases. CDR3 length: 14 amino acids. From germline, CDR1 is MNHEY and CDR2 SMNVEV (reference sequence). Trimming shortened V by 5 bases and J by 7 bases, and 17 bases separated the two germline ends. For the CDR3, the DNA is TGTGCCAGCAGTCCAACACGGACAGTGGGTGGCTACACCTTC. This gives the protein CASSPTRTVGGYTF.

This clonotype was found many times. The CDR3 protein is CASSRQVSGETQYF. CDR3 nucleotides: TGTGCCAGCAGCCGACAGGTCTCGGGAGAGACCCAGTACTTC. The chain is built from TRBV7-2 and TRBJ2-5; maybe TRBD1 (6 bases). The CDR3 extends over 14 amino acids. The germline gives CDR1 SGHTA, CDR2 FQGNSA. Trimming cost V 5 bases and J 4 bases, with 14 bases left between them.

Only a few counts were recorded for this clonotype. Given the absence of the conserved phenylalanine or tryptophan at the CDR3 end, a read error is likely. CDR3 coding DNA: TGCGCCAGCAGCTTGGTTTTGAGTGTGGGAGGAGACTCCTACGAGCAGTACTCC. Translated, it gives CASSLVLSVGGDSYEQYS. The chain links TRBV5-1 to TRBJ2-7, with D perhaps matching TRBD2 (6 bases). The CDR3 covers 18 residues. Trimming took off 0 bases at V and 0 bases at J, with 19 bases between the two ends. Germline values: CDR1 SGHRS, CDR2 YFSETQ.

On this clonotype itself: This clone may be a read error of a much larger clone one base away. V and J are TRBV7-6 and TRBJ2-3; maybe TRBD2 (6 bases). The DNA end is more similar to TRBJ2-1, so the J call may be wrong. The CDR3 loop spans 14 amino acids. Germline assignment: CDR1 SGHVS and CDR2 FNYEAQ. This CDR3 is CASSLGGREGEQFF. CDR3 in DNA: TGTGCCAGCAGCTTAGGCGGGCGGGAAGGTGAGCAGTTCTTC.

The chain has TRBV6-4 and TRBJ2-2; D possibly matches TRBD1 or TRBD2 (5 bases each). Germline values: CDR1 MRHNA, CDR2 SNTAGT. The CDR3 is made up of 14 amino acids. The ends were cut back, 8 bases at V and 7 bases at J, with 17 bases in the middle. Here the CDR3 reads CASRDQGRSGELFF. CDR3 nucleotide sequence: TGTGCCAGCCGCGATCAGGGACGGAGCGGGGAGCTGTTTTTT.

This clonotype has ten or more counts. The chain employs TRBV15 and TRBJ2-3, with a possible D match to TRBD1 (6 bases). Trimming left V 6 bases short and J 5 bases short, with 21 bases between. From germline, CDR1 is LNHNV and CDR2 YYDKDF (reference sequence). The CDR3 totals 16 residues. The CDR3 nucleotides read TGTGCCACCAGTTCCAGGGGCGGTCCCAAGGGAGATACGCAGTATTTT. Encoded protein: CATSSRGGPKGDTQYF.

This clonotype turned up a few times. CDR3 nucleotides: TGTGCCAGCAGCACGCCTGGGGGGAGTACTGATTATGAAAAACTGTTTTTT. This translates into CASSTPGGSTDYEKLFF. The V gene is TRBV6-1, the J gene TRBJ1-4, with D perhaps TRBD1 (5 bases). Trimming stripped 6 bases from V and 6 bases from J, with 23 bases between. The CDR3 extends over 17 amino acids. Germline assignment: CDR1 MNHNS and CDR2 SASEGT.

Ten or more counts support this clonotype. The V call is TRBV6-5, the J call TRBJ2-5; 12 positions match TRBD2. The CDR3 covers 16 residues. V trimming: 2 bases; J trimming: 7 bases; junction bases outside the gene matches: 8. The germline V gene has CDR1 MNHEY and CDR2 SVGAGI. The CDR3 protein is CASSYPSGRAKGTQYF. CDR3 coding DNA: TGTGCCAGCAGTTACCCTAGCGGGAGGGCCAAGGGGACCCAGTACTTC.

In this sample, this clonotype turned up a few times. The CDR3 bases are TGTGCCAGCAGTTACTCGAGTGATACGCAGTATTTT. Protein sequence: CASSYSSDTQYF. The V call is TRBV6-2 or TRBV6-3, the J call TRBJ2-3; no clear D gene. V was trimmed by 0 bases and J by 6 bases, leaving 4 bases between them. There are 12 residues in the CDR3. Germline loops: CDR1 MNHEY, CDR2 SVGEGT.

The chain recombines TRBV6-5 with TRBJ1-1; D unresolved. V shed 4 bases and J shed 5 bases, with 14 bases lying between them. CDR3 size: 14 residues. Germline V CDR1 and CDR2: MNHEY, SVGAGI. The CDR3 here is CASSSNYPGTEAFF. CDR3 DNA: TGTGCCAGCAGTTCCAATTACCCCGGAACTGAAGCTTTCTTT.

This clonotype occurred many times. The chain combines TRBV7-2 with TRBJ2-7; 9 nucleotides agree with TRBD2. The CDR3 consists of 14 residues. The V gene end was trimmed by 3 bases and the J gene end by 6 bases; junction bases not matched to a gene: 6. Germline V gives CDR1 SGHTA, CDR2 FQGNSA. The CDR3 is CASSFSGGLGEQYF. Written as DNA, the CDR3 is TGTGCCAGCAGCTTTAGCGGGGGCTTGGGCGAGCAGTACTTC.

The V gene is TRBV2, the J gene TRBJ1-1; maybe TRBD1 (6 bases). Trimming shortened V by 2 bases and J by 4 bases, and 14 bases separated the two germline ends. The CDR3 contains 15 residues. Looked up from germline, CDR1 is SNHLY and CDR2 is FYNNEI. The CDR3 region has the DNA TGTGCCAGCAGTGAACTAGGGGGGCAGGTCACTGAAGCTTTCTTT. Encoded protein: CASSELGGQVTEAFF.

This clonotype showed up many times. The gene calls are TRBV20-1 and TRBJ1-1, with 9 bases identical to TRBD1. Trimming at V came to 3 bases and at J to 11 bases, leaving 13 bases not matched to a gene. The CDR3 sequence is 14 residues long. Germline lookup yields CDR1 DFQATT and CDR2 SNEGSKA (reference sequence). CDR3 in DNA: TGCAGTGCTAGGGATCCAACAGGGGGCGGGGGCGCTTTCTTT. Encoded protein: CSARDPTGGGGAFF.

This clonotype was picked up many times. CDR3 residues: CSARAFLTSGRTDTQYF. For the CDR3, the DNA is TGCAGTGCTAGAGCTTTTCTGACTAGCGGGAGGACAGATACGCAGTATTTT. This chain uses TRBV20-1 with TRBJ2-3, with TRBD2 matching over 13 bases. The junction had 7 bases not matched to a gene; V was cut back by 1 base and J by 3 bases. In germline, CDR1 is DFQATT, CDR2 SNEGSKA (reference sequence). This CDR3 is built from 17 residues.

In the case of this clonotype: A far larger clone is only one base removed, so a read error is likely. The V gene is TRBV7-2, the J gene TRBJ2-3, with no clear D. The ends were cut back, 1 base at V and 0 bases at J, with 5 bases in the middle. The CDR3 has 14 amino acids. Germline CDR1 is SGHTA and CDR2 is FQGNSA. This CDR3 is CASSLEASTDTQYF. Written as DNA, the CDR3 is TGTGCCAGCAGCTTAGAGGCTAGCACAGATACGCAGTATTTT.

This clonotype showed up just a few times. The chain links TRBV7-2 to TRBJ2-3; TRBD2 matches 10 bases. Germline lookup yields CDR1 SGHTA and CDR2 FQGNSA. The CDR3 consists of 17 residues. J was trimmed by 2 bases and V by 4 bases; bases with no gene match: 9. In DNA form, the CDR3 reads TGTGCCAGCAGCTCAGCAGTTAGCGGGAGGTCCACAGATACGCAGTATTTT. This sequence encodes CASSSAVSGRSTDTQYF.

The chain carries TRBV20-1 and TRBJ2-1; D possibly uses TRBD1 or TRBD2 (6 bases each). The germline CDR1 and CDR2 sequences are DFQATT and SNEGSKA (reference sequence). The CDR3 runs to 14 residues. V was trimmed by 6 bases and J by 4 bases, leaving 16 bases between them. CDR3 coding DNA: TGCAGTGCGGCCCCGGGGGCACTTTACAATGAGCAGTTCTTC. Its translation is CSAAPGALYNEQFF.

CDR3 in DNA: TGTGCCAGCAGCACGGTTTTCCAGCGGGAAAGCACAGATACGCAGTATTTT. Protein product: CASSTVFQRESTDTQYF. The V and J genes are TRBV28 and TRBJ2-3; 7 bases are a match to TRBD2. This CDR3 is 17 amino acids long. V trimming: 6 bases; J trimming: 0 bases; junction bases outside the gene matches: 12. Germline V gene sequence: CDR1 MDHEN, CDR2 SYDVKM.

This clonotype was seen at least ten times. The rearrangement uses TRBV20-1 and TRBJ2-3; 7 positions match TRBD2. CDR1 is DFQATT, CDR2 SNEGSKA, per germline (reference sequence). With 6 bases clipped from V and 3 bases from J, the junction kept 9 bases outside the gene matches. The CDR3 is 14 residues long. CDR3 sequence reads: CSAQAGEGTDTQYF. In DNA form, the CDR3 reads TGCAGTGCCCAGGCGGGGGAGGGGACAGATACGCAGTATTTT.

The V call is TRBV2, the J call TRBJ2-1; 10 bases are a match to TRBD2. The germline V gene encodes CDR1 SNHLY and CDR2 FYNNEI. The CDR3 consists of 16 residues. V lost 10 bases to trimming and J lost 7 bases; unmatched junction nucleotides: 16. DNA for the CDR3: TGTGCCACCAGCCTTTCCAGCGGGAGGGCCGAGAATGAGCAGTTCTTC. Translated: CATSLSSGRAENEQFF.